One and the same sample provided the 21 T cell receptor beta chains below, sequenced in a study of radiation and T cells in renal cell carcinoma. Assay used: immunoSEQ multiplex PCR; TCRdb lists only in-frame clones, some missing. The sample has 120,000 to 150,000 clones, 75% to 90% seen once. The time point is: blood 4 weeks post-SBRT, at nephrectomy. Documented treatment: 15 Gy SBRT to primary tumor, nephrectomy 4 weeks later. Sequenced here: blood, sampled from a patient whose treatment included radiotherapy and nephrectomy. The receptor set was obtained from a woman between 45 and 60 years old with renal cell carcinoma.

V and J are TRBV4-1 and TRBJ1-1; 9 nucleotides agree with TRBD1. With V trimmed by 3 bases and J by 0 bases, 11 bases remained unmatched. Germline V CDR1 and CDR2: MGHRA, YSYEKL. The CDR3 contains 18 residues. CDR3 sequence: CASSQTGQGITMNTEAFF. CDR3 nucleotide sequence: TGCGCCAGCAGCCAGACAGGACAGGGGATTACCATGAACACTGAAGCTTTCTTT.

The chain employs TRBV7-9 and TRBJ2-1; TRBD1 aligns across 7 bases. The CDR3 covers 15 residues. The V gene's germline CDR1 is SEHNR and CDR2 FQNEAQ (reference sequence). Trimming cost V 1 base and J 4 bases; bases outside gene matches: 4. DNA of the CDR3: TGTGCCAGCAGCTTAGTAACAGGGGAGTACAATGAGCAGTTCTTC. This sequence encodes CASSLVTGEYNEQFF.

The chain joins TRBV7-2 to TRBJ1-2; D not certain. CDR1 is SGHTA and CDR2 is FQGNSA in the germline V gene. Trimming pared 2 bases from V and 0 bases from J, leaving 13 bases between. The CDR3 is 16 amino acids. The DNA of the CDR3 is TGTGCCAGCAGCTTAATGAGAGGAGTCTCTAACTATGGCTACACCTTC. Translation gives CASSLMRGVSNYGYTF.

The chain has TRBV30 and TRBJ1-2; D unclear. Germline assignment: CDR1 GTSNPN and CDR2 SVGIG (reference sequence). V lost 0 bases to trimming and J lost 4 bases, with 12 bases between them. The CDR3 sequence is 14 residues long. CDR3 bases: TGTGCCTGGAGTGTCCCCCCCGGAATCTATGGCTACACCTTC. This translates into CAWSVPPGIYGYTF.

The chain carries TRBV29-1 and TRBJ1-1; no reliable D call. Per the germline V gene, CDR1 is SQVTM and CDR2 is ANQGSEA. The germline V and J ends were trimmed by 7 bases and 2 bases, with 5 bases remaining between them. This CDR3 is 10 amino acids long. The CDR3 DNA reads as TGCAGCGCCGGCAACACTGAAGCTTTCTTT. Its protein is CSAGNTEAFF.

The rearrangement uses TRBV15 and TRBJ1-5, with D possibly matching TRBD1 (5 bases). Trimming left V 8 bases short and J 0 bases short, with 17 bases between. In germline, CDR1 is LNHNV, CDR2 YYDKDF (reference sequence). This CDR3 is 16 amino acids long. The CDR3 DNA sequence: TGTGCCACCGCACGAGACAGCTCCCATAGCAATCAGCCCCAGCATTTT. Protein sequence: CATARDSSHSNQPQHF.

This clone is a singleton in its sample. The V call is TRBV7-9, the J call TRBJ2-1, with D perhaps matching TRBD2 (5 bases). Per germline, CDR1 SEHNR and CDR2 FQNEAQ (reference sequence). Trimming took off 0 bases at V and 8 bases at J, with 14 bases between the two ends. The CDR3 consists of 15 residues. The CDR3 is CASSLATGIEDEQFF. CDR3 in DNA: TGTGCCAGCAGCTTAGCCACGGGGATCGAGGATGAGCAGTTCTTC. Full variable domain (remainder filled in from reference TRBV7-9 and TRBJ2-1): DTGVSQNPRHKITKRGQNVTFRCDPISEHNRLYWYRQTLGQGPEFLTYFQNEAQLEKSRLLSDRFSAERPKGSFSTLEIQRTEQGDSAMYLCASSLATGIEDEQFFGPGTRLTVL.

J is TRBJ1-2 and V is TRBV5-1; tentatively, D is TRBD1 (5 bases). The V end was cut by 2 bases, the J end by 3 bases, with 8 bases between. The CDR3 spans 13 residues. Per the germline V gene, CDR1 is SGHRS and CDR2 is YFSETQ. CDR3 in DNA: TGCGCCAGCAGCTTACAGGATGACTATGGCTACACCTTC. Its translation: CASSLQDDYGYTF.

The chain uses TRBV7-2 and TRBJ1-1, with D maybe TRBD1 (5 bases). Trimming shortened V by 4 bases and J by 3 bases, and 9 bases separated the two germline ends. Germline V gives CDR1 SGHTA, CDR2 FQGNSA. CDR3 length equals 13 residues. The CDR3 region has the DNA TGTGCCAGCAGCTCGGGACGGGACACTGAAGCTTTCTTT. Protein: CASSSGRDTEAFF.

The CDR3 spells CATSREARGGAEAFF. The CDR3 bases are TGTGCCACCAGCAGAGAGGCCCGGGGGGGAGCTGAAGCTTTCTTT. V is TRBV15 and J is TRBJ1-1; tentative D call: TRBD1 (5 bases). CDR1 is LNHNV, CDR2 YYDKDF, per germline (reference sequence). V was shortened by 0 bases and J by 6 bases, with 14 bases between the two germline ends. CDR3 length: 15 residues.

The gene calls are TRBV7-9 and TRBJ1-3; D not certain. Trimming removed 0 bases from V and 5 bases from J, with 14 bases in between. Germline lookup yields CDR1 SEHNR and CDR2 FQNEAQ (reference sequence). CDR3 length: 16 residues. CDR3 sequence reads: CASSLAVATYRNTIYF. The CDR3 coding sequence is TGTGCCAGCAGCTTAGCTGTAGCCACCTACCGAAACACCATATATTTT.

The chain joins TRBV18 to TRBJ2-4, with D hard to call. In germline, CDR1 is KGHSH, CDR2 LQKENI. Between the trimmed V and J ends, which lost 2 bases and 5 bases, there was a span of 10 bases. The CDR3 is 14 residues long. CDR3 sequence reads: CASSPESRENIQYF. CDR3 bases: TGTGCCAGCTCACCAGAGAGCCGCGAAAACATTCAGTACTTC.

V and J are TRBV4-2 and TRBJ1-4, with D uncertain. The CDR3 is made up of 19 amino acids. V was clipped by 5 bases and J by 7 bases, with 29 bases between them. CDR1 and CDR2 (germline): LGHNA, YNFKEQ. DNA of the CDR3: TGTGCCAGCAGCTTTGGGAGAGGGAGACACCCACAGACGAGTGAAAAACTGTTTTTT. Protein product: CASSFGRGRHPQTSEKLFF.

The CDR3 loop is CASSSSPGWVEAFF. CDR3 DNA: TGTGCCAGCAGTTCCTCCCCAGGGTGGGTTGAAGCTTTCTTT. The chain combines TRBV27 with TRBJ1-1, with a weak D call TRBD1 (5 bases). CDR1 and CDR2 (germline): MNHEY, SMNVEV (reference sequence). The CDR3 runs 14 residues. Deletions cut 4 bases from V and 7 bases from J, with 16 bases between.

The J gene is TRBJ2-6, the V gene TRBV7-9, with 11 bases lining up with TRBD1. Germline V gene lookup returns CDR1 SEHNR and CDR2 FQNEAQ (reference sequence). After removal of 5 bases from V and 4 bases from J, the junction contained 10 bases not matched to a gene. The CDR3 has 18 amino acids. The CDR3 coding sequence is TGTGCCAGCAGCCTTTCGGGACAGGGGGTTTCCGGGGCCAACGTCCTGACTTTC. Translation: CASSLSGQGVSGANVLTF.

V gene TRBV5-6 combines with J gene TRBJ2-7, with D possibly TRBD1 on 5 matching bases. V lost 0 bases and J 5 bases, leaving 12 bases between the germline ends. Germline V gives CDR1 SGHDT, CDR2 YYEEEE. This CDR3 contains 14 residues. CDR3 nucleotides: TGTGCCAGCAGCTTGGGTCAGGGAACCCACGAGCAGTACTTC. Its translation: CASSLGQGTHEQYF.

The rearrangement uses TRBV5-4 and TRBJ1-1, with D possibly being TRBD1 (5 bases). The CDR3 contains 13 residues. The germline CDR1 and CDR2 sequences are SGHNT and YYREEE (reference sequence). Trimming took 5 bases from V and 7 from J, leaving 15 bases between them. CDR3 DNA: TGTGCCAGCAGTTACGACAGTCAGGGTGAAGCTTTCTTT. Its translation is CASSYDSQGEAFF.

The V gene is TRBV28, the J gene TRBJ2-7, with D possibly matching TRBD1 (5 bases). The CDR3 has 14 amino acids. Deletions cut 3 bases from V and 2 bases from J, with 11 bases between. CDR1 is MDHEN, CDR2 SYDVKM, per germline. CDR3 region: CASSFGASAYEQYF. The CDR3 coding sequence is TGTGCCAGCAGTTTTGGGGCTTCCGCCTACGAGCAGTACTTC.

The rearrangement uses TRBV18 and TRBJ2-7, with D unresolved. Germline V gives CDR1 KGHSH, CDR2 LQKENI. Trimming left V 0 bases short and J 6 bases short, with 6 bases between. The length of the CDR3 is 12 residues. This chain's CDR3 is CASSPPSREQYF. DNA of the CDR3: TGTGCCAGCTCACCACCGTCCCGCGAGCAGTACTTC. Based on the CDR3 plus reference TRBV18 and TRBJ2-7, the full variable domain is NAGVMQNPRHLVRRRGQEARLRCSPMKGHSHVYWYRQLPEEGLKFMVYLQKENIIDESGMPKERFSAEFPKEGPSILRIQQVVRGDSAAYFCASSPPSREQYFGPGTRLTVT.

The chain uses TRBV5-6 and TRBJ1-3, with a tentative D call TRBD1 (5 bases). The CDR3 totals 16 residues. Germline V gene data show CDR1 as SGHDT and CDR2 as YYEEEE. V was cut by 0 bases and J by 0 bases, with 10 bases left in between. The CDR3 sequence is CASSLDTGLSGNTIYF. Here the CDR3 DNA reads TGTGCCAGCAGCTTGGATACAGGTCTCTCTGGAAACACCATATATTTT. Full variable domain (missing parts from reference TRBV5-6 and TRBJ1-3): DAGVTQSPTHLIKTRGQQVTLRCSPKSGHDTVSWYQQALGQGPQFIFQYYEEEERQRGNFPDRFSGHQFPNYSSELNVNALLLGDSALYLCASSLDTGLSGNTIYFGEGSWLTVV.

The chain carries TRBV10-3 and TRBJ1-2; TRBD1 matches 10 bases. CDR3 length: 14 amino acids. The ends lost 7 bases at V and 4 bases at J; junction bases unmatched: 6. Germline V gene sequence: CDR1 ENHRY, CDR2 SYGVKD. CDR3 DNA: TGTGCCATCAACCCGGGACAGGGGATCTATGGCTACACCTTC. Its translation is CAINPGQGIYGYTF.